This T cell receptor beta chain is drawn from a study of patients and donors after allogeneic stem cell transplantation. CDR1 is LGHNA, CDR2 YNFKEQ, per germline. With 4 bases clipped from V and 5 bases from J, the junction kept 16 bases outside the gene matches. This CDR3 has 19 residues. From the RT-PCR reads, TCRdb called clonotypes with MiXCR, one entry per CDR3 protein. The sample lists roughly 200,000 distinct CDR3 sequences; 41% were seen once. The rearrangement joins TRBV4-2 to TRBJ2-2; 10 bases agree with TRBD2. Sequenced sample: blood, either unsorted or a sorted T cell fraction (not recorded which). This clonotype was obtained from a human donor who was either an allogeneic HSCT recipient or a stem cell or donor lymphocyte infusion donor (not recorded which). It is not recorded whose cells these are; they may come from a transplant donor. For the CDR3, the DNA is TGTGCCAGCAGCCGCAAACCCCAGCGGGAGGGCCCAGGAACCGGGGAGCTGTTTTTT. It encodes CASSRKPQREGPGTGELFF.